The clone carrying this TCR beta chain was seen a handful of times. Its target is unknown. This specimen belongs to a study of T-cell reconstitution after alpha-beta-depleted transplantation in children. Overall study results and limits: Reportedly, only several hundred clones from non-depleted graft cells drove alpha-beta T-cell counts at about two months. Fresh T-cell production supplied most of the T-cell counts and diversity seen one year after transplant.

TCRbeta library construction was performed incorporating unique molecular identifiers. Via MiXCR, TCRdb re-called the PCR reads, giving one row per CDR3 protein. The data hold nearly 350,000 distinct CDR3 sequences, with about 16% observed a single time. The sequenced sample was PBMCs, mostly from graft donor cells, obtained 360 days after TCRalphabeta/CD19-depleted stem cell transplant. This sequence originates from a male patient between 2 and 10 years old who had a stem cell transplant for acute lymphoblastic leukemia, so the T cells may come from the graft donor.

This chain's CDR3 is CASSGTSGSLSDTQYF. CDR3 nucleotide sequence: TGTGCCAGCAGCGGTACTAGCGGGAGTCTCTCGGATACGCAGTATTTT. The chain combines TRBV9 with TRBJ2-3, with 11 bases matching TRBD2. The CDR3 is made up of 16 amino acids. CDR1 is SGDLS, CDR2 YYNGEE, per germline. With 3 bases clipped from V and 6 bases from J, the junction kept 9 bases outside the gene matches.